Shown below are 27 T cell receptor beta chains from a single sample sequenced in a study of OX40 agonist ivuxolimab in advanced cancers. This table comes from immunoSEQ multiplex PCR, and its TCRdb copy is limited to in-frame clones, with some not included. Seen here are 71,000 or so clones, around 83% observed once, and the top ten hold 1.1%. Sequenced here: CD4+ or CD8+ T cells sorted from blood, sampled in a trial of the OX40 agonist ivuxolimab. These receptors were obtained from an adult with an advanced solid tumor such as melanoma, head and neck, liver or kidney cancer.

The V gene is TRBV7-2, the J gene TRBJ1-3; no clear D. Germline-derived CDR1 and CDR2 are SGHTA and FQGNSA. The CDR3 contains 15 residues. V lost 1 base and J 0 bases, leaving 7 bases between the germline ends. For the CDR3, the DNA is TGTGCCAGCAGCTTAGACAGCAACTCTGGAAACACCATATATTTT. Translation gives CASSLDSNSGNTIYF.

CDR3 sequence (DNA): TGCAGCGTGAGCCCGGGGCTTAAAGAGACCCAGTACTTC. The encoded protein is CSVSPGLKETQYF. The V gene is TRBV29-1, the J gene TRBJ2-5; D assignment may be TRBD1 or TRBD2 (5 bases each). The germline V and J ends were trimmed by 6 bases and 3 bases, with 14 bases remaining between them. CDR3 size: 13 residues. CDR1 is SQVTM, CDR2 ANQGSEA, per germline. Complete variable domain (other parts from reference TRBV29-1 and TRBJ2-5): SAVISQKPSRDICQRGTSLTIQCQVDSQVTMMFWYRQQPGQSLTLIATANQGSEATYESGFVIDKFPISRPNLTFSTLTVSNMSPEDSSIYLCSVSPGLKETQYFGPGTRLLVL.

The rearrangement uses TRBV4-3 and TRBJ2-2; D may correspond to TRBD1 or TRBD2 (5 bases each). CDR3 length: 16 residues. Germline-derived CDR1 and CDR2 are LGHNA and YSLEER. V lost 2 bases to trimming and J lost 0 bases, with 10 bases between them. The CDR3, as DNA: TGCGCCAGCAGCCAAACCGGGACGACGAACACCGGGGAGCTGTTTTTT. Translated: CASSQTGTTNTGELFF.

The CDR3 protein is CASSQAGTGPYEQYF. The DNA for the CDR3 is TGCGCCAGCAGCCAGGCCGGGACAGGACCCTACGAGCAGTACTTC. The rearrangement joins TRBV4-3 to TRBJ2-7; 8 bases agree with TRBD1. Germline V CDR1 and CDR2: LGHNA, YSLEER. Germline trimming cut 3 bases from V and 2 bases from J; bases unmatched to any gene: 6. The CDR3 is 15 amino acids.

This rearrangement joins TRBV28 to TRBJ1-1; D not resolved. The germline V gene has CDR1 MDHEN and CDR2 SYDVKM. The CDR3 extends over 15 amino acids. V was shortened by 2 bases and J by 2 bases, with 12 bases between the two germline ends. CDR3 sequence (DNA): TGTGCCAGCAGTTTACCGGTAAACAGAAACACTGAAGCTTTCTTT. Encoded protein: CASSLPVNRNTEAFF.

The chain combines TRBV11-2 with TRBJ2-7; D remains ambiguous. CDR1 is SGHAT and CDR2 is FQNNGV in the germline V gene. V dropped 4 bases and J dropped 3 bases, with 10 bases sitting between them. CDR3 size: 13 residues. CDR3 sequence: CASSSPRFYEQYF. The CDR3 DNA reads as TGTGCCAGCAGCTCCCCCCGCTTCTACGAGCAGTACTTC. Variable domain in full (rest from reference TRBV11-2 and TRBJ2-7): EAGVAQSPRYKIIEKRQSVAFWCNPISGHATLYWYQQILGQGPKLLIQFQNNGVVDDSQLPKDRFSAERLKGVDSTLKIQPAKLEDSAVYLCASSSPRFYEQYFGPGTRLTVT.

The rearrangement uses TRBV27 and TRBJ1-5, with D perhaps TRBD1 (6 bases). Trimming removed 6 bases at V and 5 bases at J, with 14 bases between. CDR1 is MNHEY and CDR2 is SMNVEV in the germline V gene (reference sequence). CDR3 length: 14 amino acids. The CDR3 spells CASRATGSDQPQHF. For the CDR3, the DNA is TGTGCCAGCAGGGCTACAGGGTCCGATCAGCCCCAGCATTTT.

The rearrangement links TRBV7-2 to TRBJ1-5; no clear D gene. There are 13 residues in the CDR3. Trimming removed 3 bases at V and 3 bases at J, with 6 bases between. Germline V gene data show CDR1 as SGHTA and CDR2 as FQGNSA. The CDR3 nucleotides read TGTGCCAGCAGCTTTGGGGTCAATCAGCCCCAGCATTTT. It yields the protein CASSFGVNQPQHF.

The V gene is TRBV7-3, the J gene TRBJ1-2; D is possibly TRBD1 (5 bases). Trimming took 6 bases from V and 4 from J, leaving 12 bases between them. Germline CDR1 reads SGHTA; CDR2 reads FQGTGA. The CDR3 has 13 residues. CDR3 sequence reads: CASSLGAVYGYTF. The CDR3 DNA follows: TGTGCCAGCAGTCTAGGGGCAGTCTATGGCTACACCTTC.

This clone was found a few times. The rearrangement joins TRBV6-1 to TRBJ2-3; TRBD1 might be the D (6 bases). The ends were cut back, 5 bases at V and 1 base at J, with 13 bases in the middle. Germline lookup yields CDR1 MNHNS and CDR2 SASEGT. The CDR3 length is 15 residues. The CDR3 protein is CASSSTGSGTDTQYF. The CDR3 coding sequence is TGTGCCAGCAGTTCAACAGGGTCGGGCACAGATACGCAGTATTTT.

This clone appeared once. V gene TRBV4-2 combines with J gene TRBJ2-7, with a tentative D call TRBD1 (6 bases). V lost 0 bases to trimming and J lost 1 base, with 13 bases between them. This CDR3 comprises 16 residues. CDR1 is LGHNA and CDR2 is YNFKEQ in the germline V gene. CDR3 DNA: TGTGCCAGCAGCCAAGATCGTACGGACAGTTCCTACGAGCAGTACTTC. Its translation: CASSQDRTDSSYEQYF.

The chain is built from TRBV7-3 and TRBJ2-1; no firm D call. This CDR3 region has 13 residues. Trimming pared 1 base from V and 7 bases from J, leaving 8 bases between. CDR1 is SGHTA, CDR2 FQGTGA, per germline. The CDR3 nucleotides read TGTGCCAGCAGCTTAAAAGTTACGAATGAGCAGTTCTTC. Translating it yields CASSLKVTNEQFF.

This clone was counted a single time. The chain carries TRBV4-2 and TRBJ2-6; D is unresolved. V was trimmed by 6 bases and J by 4 bases, leaving 7 bases between them. This CDR3 region has 13 residues. CDR1 and CDR2 (germline): LGHNA, YNFKEQ. CDR3 DNA: TGTGCCAGCAGGGATTCCGGGGCCAACGTCCTGACTTTC. This sequence encodes CASRDSGANVLTF.

This clone was seen a few times. This chain joins TRBV2 and TRBJ2-1; 8 nucleotides line up with TRBD1. With V trimmed by 6 bases and J by 5 bases, 3 bases remained unmatched. In germline, CDR1 is SNHLY, CDR2 FYNNEI. The CDR3 consists of 13 residues. CDR3 in DNA: TGTGCCAGCAGCGCGGACAGGGACAATGAGCAGTTCTTC. As protein: CASSADRDNEQFF.

The J gene is TRBJ2-3, the V gene TRBV2, with D perhaps TRBD1 (6 bases). CDR1 is SNHLY, CDR2 FYNNEI, per germline. V was cut by 6 bases and J by 2 bases, with 9 bases left in between. The CDR3 extends over 13 amino acids. CDR3 bases: TGTGCCAGCAGCGGACAGATCACAGATACGCAGTATTTT. Translation gives CASSGQITDTQYF.

To note about this clone: Relative to the germline gene, one junction end is altered; a read error may explain this. V and J are TRBV2 and TRBJ2-3; perhaps TRBD2 as D (6 bases). There are 12 residues in the CDR3. Germline CDR1 is SNHLY and CDR2 is FYNNEI. The CDR3 protein is CASSEGGGAGFF. CDR3 DNA: TGTGCCAGCAGTGAAGGGGGTGGGGCGGGATTTTTT.

The chain couples TRBV5-1 to TRBJ2-7; 8 bases agree with TRBD1. This CDR3 has 13 residues. Trimming at V came to 4 bases and at J to 3 bases, leaving 3 bases not matched to a gene. CDR1 and CDR2 (germline): SGHRS, YFSETQ. Here the CDR3 reads CASSLGQDYEQYF. CDR3 DNA: TGCGCCAGCAGCCTGGGACAGGACTACGAGCAGTACTTC.

The chain joins TRBV28 to TRBJ1-3, with D tentatively TRBD1 (5 bases). V lost 4 bases to trimming and J lost 10 bases, with 8 bases between them. Germline CDR1 and CDR2: MDHEN and SYDVKM. CDR3 size: 11 residues. The CDR3 region has the DNA TGTGCCAGCAGTTATGGGGGGACCATATATTTT. This sequence encodes CASSYGGTIYF.

This clone was recorded a few times. Here the CDR3 DNA reads TGTGCCAGCAGCTTGACCCAACGGACAGATTACGAGCAGTACTTC. Translation gives CASSLTQRTDYEQYF. The chain uses TRBV5-8 and TRBJ2-7; a possible D gene is TRBD1 (6 bases). The V and J ends lost 1 base and 4 bases respectively, with 15 bases between them. This CDR3 comprises 15 residues. From germline, CDR1 is SGHTS and CDR2 YDEGEE.

The chain's CDR3 is CAISESIGPEQYF. CDR3 coding DNA: TGTGCCATCAGTGAGTCTATCGGTCCCGAGCAGTACTTC. This chain uses TRBV10-3 with TRBJ2-7, with D unresolved. Looked up from germline, CDR1 is ENHRY and CDR2 is SYGVKD. The CDR3 covers 13 residues. Trimming left V 0 bases short and J 6 bases short, with 9 bases between.

This clone was picked up a small number of times. The chain links TRBV9 to TRBJ2-1, with 10 positions matching TRBD2. The CDR3 runs 16 residues. From germline, CDR1 is SGDLS and CDR2 YYNGEE. Trimming cost V 0 bases and J 4 bases; bases outside gene matches: 4. DNA of the CDR3: TGTGCCAGCAGCGTAGACACTAGCGGGATGTACAATGAGCAGTTCTTC. This gives the protein CASSVDTSGMYNEQFF.

This rearrangement joins TRBV28 to TRBJ2-7, with TRBD1 matching 11 bases. Looked up from germline, CDR1 is MDHEN and CDR2 is SYDVKM. This CDR3 has 15 amino acids. V gave up 5 bases and J gave up 9 bases; unmatched junction bases: 12. CDR3 amino acids: CASSLRTGGLLWQYF. As DNA, the CDR3 is TGTGCCAGCAGTCTCAGGACAGGGGGCCTCCTATGGCAGTACTTC.

This clone was observed a single time. The chain employs TRBV12-5 and TRBJ1-5; 7 nucleotides line up with TRBD1. CDR1 LGHNT and CDR2 FRNRAP come from the germline V gene. The CDR3 sequence is 15 residues long. The ends lost 6 bases at V and 3 bases at J; junction bases unmatched: 8. CDR3 in amino acids: CASGPDRAPNQPQHF. CDR3 DNA: TGTGCTAGTGGCCCCGACAGGGCCCCCAATCAGCCCCAGCATTTT.

This clone has a single count. The rearrangement uses TRBV7-2 and TRBJ2-2; no definite D call. CDR1 is SGHTA, CDR2 FQGNSA, per germline. This CDR3 comprises 14 residues. V was cut by 3 bases and J by 6 bases, with 11 bases left in between. The CDR3, as DNA: TGTGCCAGCAGCTTCCTCCGAGTAGCCGGGGAGCTGTTTTTT. Amino acid sequence: CASSFLRVAGELFF. Together with reference TRBV7-2 and TRBJ2-2, the CDR3 gives the full variable domain: GAGVSQSPSNKVTEKGKDVELRCDPISGHTALYWYRQSLGQGLEFLIYFQGNSAPDKSGLPSDRFSAERTGGSVSTLTIQRTQQEDSAVYLCASSFLRVAGELFFGEGSRLTVL.

The V call is TRBV7-2, the J call TRBJ2-5; TRBD1 aligns across 8 bases. Germline values: CDR1 SGHTA, CDR2 FQGNSA. V shed 4 bases and J 2 bases; nucleotides not matched to a gene: 6. The CDR3 length is 15 residues. For the CDR3, the DNA is TGTGCCAGCAGCTCCTTGGACAGGGCTCAAGAGACCCAGTACTTC. Amino acids: CASSSLDRAQETQYF.

The V and J genes are TRBV4-2 and TRBJ2-7; 8 positions agree with TRBD1. From germline, CDR1 is LGHNA and CDR2 YNFKEQ. CDR3 size: 15 residues. After removal of 0 bases from V and 6 bases from J, the junction contained 7 bases not matched to a gene. The CDR3 region is CASSQEEGQGGEQYF. The CDR3 DNA reads as TGTGCCAGCAGCCAAGAGGAAGGACAGGGAGGCGAGCAGTACTTC.

V and J are TRBV5-1 and TRBJ2-1; 13 bases are a match to TRBD2. The CDR3 spans 16 residues. Looked up from germline, CDR1 is SGHRS and CDR2 is YFSETQ. The junction had 4 bases not matched to a gene; V was cut back by 0 bases and J by 7 bases. Here the CDR3 reads CASSLGPGLAGNEQFF. For the CDR3, the DNA is TGCGCCAGCAGCTTGGGCCCGGGACTAGCGGGAAATGAGCAGTTCTTC.